This TCR beta chain was sequenced in a study of regulatory T cells in long-lasting Graves disease. Sample time point: persistent/refractory GD, antithyroid drugs over 5 years with positive TRAb. PBMC-derived RNA was used for the TCR library. This clonotype was observed many times. Researchers made TCR beta libraries by using iRepertoire HTBI primers and running Arm-PCR on CDR3 regions. One entry per CDR3 protein results from TCRdb running MiXCR on the multiplex PCR reads. The data hold a few hundred thousand distinct CDR3 sequences, with around 20% observed a single time. This CDR3 comprises 13 residues. V lost 6 bases, J lost 2 bases, and 11 bases lay in between.

The sequence derives from a female donor with Graves disease. Sample: peripheral blood mononuclear cells (PBMCs), taken when the disease was refractory, from a patient treated with antithyroid drugs. V usage is TRBV12-3 or TRBV12-4 and J usage is TRBJ2-7; D gene unclear. For the CDR3, the DNA is TGTGCCAGCAGCGCGGACCGTGCCTACGAGCAGTACTTC. The encoded protein is CASSADRAYEQYF.